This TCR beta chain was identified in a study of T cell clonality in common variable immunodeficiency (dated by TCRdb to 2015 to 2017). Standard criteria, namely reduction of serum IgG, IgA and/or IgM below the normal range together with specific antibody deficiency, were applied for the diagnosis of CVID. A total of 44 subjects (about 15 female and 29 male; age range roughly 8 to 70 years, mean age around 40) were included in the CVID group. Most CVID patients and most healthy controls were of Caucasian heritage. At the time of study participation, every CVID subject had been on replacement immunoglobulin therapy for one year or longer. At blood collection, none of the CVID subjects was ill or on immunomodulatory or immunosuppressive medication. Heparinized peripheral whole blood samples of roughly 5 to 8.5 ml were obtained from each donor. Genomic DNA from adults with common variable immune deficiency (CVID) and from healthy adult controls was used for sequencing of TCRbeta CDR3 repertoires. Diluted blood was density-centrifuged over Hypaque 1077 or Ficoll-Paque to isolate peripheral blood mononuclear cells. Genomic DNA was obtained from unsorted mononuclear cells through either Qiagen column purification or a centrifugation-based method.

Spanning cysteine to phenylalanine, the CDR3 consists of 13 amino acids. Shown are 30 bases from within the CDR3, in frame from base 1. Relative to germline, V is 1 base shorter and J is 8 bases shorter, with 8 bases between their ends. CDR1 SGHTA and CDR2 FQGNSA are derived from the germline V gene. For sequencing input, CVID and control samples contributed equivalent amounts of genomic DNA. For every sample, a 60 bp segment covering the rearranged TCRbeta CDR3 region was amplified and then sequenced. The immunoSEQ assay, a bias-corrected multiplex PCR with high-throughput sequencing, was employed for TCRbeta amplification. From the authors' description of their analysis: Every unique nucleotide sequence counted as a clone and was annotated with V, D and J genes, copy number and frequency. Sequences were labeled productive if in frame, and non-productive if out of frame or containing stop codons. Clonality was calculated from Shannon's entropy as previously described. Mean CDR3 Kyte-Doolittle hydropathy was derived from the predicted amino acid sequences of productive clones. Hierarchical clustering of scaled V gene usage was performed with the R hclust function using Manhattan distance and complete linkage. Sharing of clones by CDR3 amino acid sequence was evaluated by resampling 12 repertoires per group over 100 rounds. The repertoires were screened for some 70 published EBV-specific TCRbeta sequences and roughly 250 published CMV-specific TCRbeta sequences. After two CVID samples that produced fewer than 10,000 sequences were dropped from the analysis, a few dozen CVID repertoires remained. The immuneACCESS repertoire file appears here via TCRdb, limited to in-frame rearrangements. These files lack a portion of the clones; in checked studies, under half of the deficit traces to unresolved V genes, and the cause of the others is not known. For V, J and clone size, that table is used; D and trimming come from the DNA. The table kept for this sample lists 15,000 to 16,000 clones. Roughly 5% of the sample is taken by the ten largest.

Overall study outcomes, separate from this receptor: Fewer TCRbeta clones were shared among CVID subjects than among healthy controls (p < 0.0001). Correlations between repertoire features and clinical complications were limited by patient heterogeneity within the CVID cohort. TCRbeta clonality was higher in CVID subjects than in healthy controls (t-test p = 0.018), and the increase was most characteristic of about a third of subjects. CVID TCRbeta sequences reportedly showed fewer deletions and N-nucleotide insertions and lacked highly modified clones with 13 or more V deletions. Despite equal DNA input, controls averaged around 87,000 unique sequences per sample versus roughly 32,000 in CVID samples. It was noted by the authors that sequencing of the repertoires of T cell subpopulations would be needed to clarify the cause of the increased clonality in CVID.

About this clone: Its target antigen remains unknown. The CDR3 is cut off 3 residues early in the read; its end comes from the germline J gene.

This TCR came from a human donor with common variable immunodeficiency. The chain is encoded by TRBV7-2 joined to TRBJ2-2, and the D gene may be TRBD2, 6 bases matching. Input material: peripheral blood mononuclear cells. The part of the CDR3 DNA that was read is TGTGCCAGCAGCTTAGGACTAGTGGGGGAG. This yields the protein CASSLGLVGE. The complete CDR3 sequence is CASSLGLVGELFF. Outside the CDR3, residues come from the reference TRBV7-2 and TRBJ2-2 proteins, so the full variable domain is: GAGVSQSPSNKVTEKGKDVELRCDPISGHTALYWYRQSLGQGLEFLIYFQGNSAPDKSGLPSDRFSAERTGGSVSTLTIQRTQQEDSAVYLCASSLGLVGELFFGEGSRLTVL.